The rows below give T cell receptor beta chains drawn from one sample of a study of blood T cells in healthy people across ages. TCRdb processed the 5' RACE reads anew with MiXCR; each CDR3 protein has one entry. There are roughly 700,000 distinct CDR3 sequences in the sample; around 48% occur only once, and under 35% lies in the top ten. The sample taken for sequencing was blood. These receptors all come from a woman between 55 and 75 years old in good health. CDR3s include the opening cysteine and the closing phenylalanine or tryptophan. A D gene is named only where the DNA matches it firmly. A clone size is listed for some rows: how often the clone was seen (once, few, many), or a class if it is expanded.

D gene | clone size | J gene | V gene | CDR3 protein | CDR3 DNA
. | once | TRBJ2-7 | TRBV6-2/TRBV6-3 | CASSSGTVSSYEQYF | TGTGCCAGCAGTTCCGGGACGGTGAGCTCCTACGAGCAGTACTTC
. | few | TRBJ2-7 | TRBV7-2 | CASSLKAGYTYEQYF | TGTGCCAGCAGCTTAAAAGCGGGTTACACCTACGAGCAGTACTTC
. | . | TRBJ2-7 | TRBV7-9 | CASNQGGGSYEQYF | TGTGCCAGCAACCAGGGTGGGGGGTCCTACGAGCAGTACTTC
TRBD1 | . | TRBJ1-2 | TRBV2 | CASSPGQGAIGYGYTF | TGTGCCAGCAGTCCGGGACAGGGGGCCATCGGCTATGGCTACACCTTC
. | . | TRBJ1-2 | TRBV28 | CASSSALYGYTF | TGTGCCAGCAGTTCGGCCCTTTATGGCTACACCTTC
. | . | TRBJ1-3 | TRBV12-3/TRBV12-4 | CASSPETNPSGNTIYF | TGTGCCAGCAGTCCAGAGACAAATCCCTCTGGAAACACCATATATTTT
TRBD2 | few | TRBJ2-7 | TRBV5-1 | CASSATGTSGAYEQYF | TGCGCCAGCAGCGCCACCGGGACTAGCGGAGCCTACGAGCAGTACTTC
TRBD1 | . | TRBJ1-4 | TRBV6-6 | CASSYQGANEKLFF | TGTGCCAGCAGTTACCAGGGGGCTAATGAAAAACTGTTTTTT
. | . | TRBJ2-2 | TRBV18 | CASSRKGEVRTGELFF | TGTGCCAGCTCACGGAAAGGGGAAGTAAGGACCGGGGAGCTGTTTTTT
TRBD2 | once | TRBJ2-3 | TRBV28 | CASSPQGAGVDTQYF | TGTGCCAGCAGTCCCCAGGGAGCGGGAGTGGATACGCAGTATTTT
TRBD1 | few | TRBJ1-1 | TRBV20-1 | CSARQGGTEAFF | TGCAGTGCCCGCCAGGGGGGCACTGAAGCTTTCTTT
. | . | TRBJ2-1 | TRBV7-2 | CASSLNFHNEQFF | TGTGCCAGCAGCTTAAACTTCCACAATGAGCAGTTCTTC
. | few | TRBJ2-1 | TRBV7-3 | CASSLVPSEYNEQFF | TGTGCCAGCAGCTTAGTCCCTAGCGAGTACAATGAGCAGTTCTTC
. | few | TRBJ1-2 | TRBV7-9 | CASSHGANYGYTF | TGTGCCAGCAGTCACGGGGCGAACTATGGCTACACCTTC
TRBD1 | few | TRBJ2-7 | TRBV9 | CASSTWDRGYEQYF | TGTGCCAGCAGCACTTGGGACAGAGGCTACGAGCAGTACTTC
. | once | TRBJ2-3 | TRBV6-5 | CASIPGPWGPDTQYF | TGTGCCAGCATCCCGGGACCTTGGGGTCCAGATACGCAGTATTTT
. | . | TRBJ1-2 | TRBV29-1 | CSVEVRPREGYTF | TGCAGCGTTGAAGTGAGGCCAAGGGAAGGCTACACCTTC
. | few | TRBJ2-3 | TRBV27 | CASSLRDPPVTDTQYF | TGTGCCAGCAGTTTAAGGGACCCGCCCGTCACAGATACGCAGTATTTT
TRBD1 | . | TRBJ2-5 | TRBV5-1 | CASSLHRGETQYF | TGCGCCAGCAGCTTACACAGGGGAGAGACCCAGTACTTC
. | . | TRBJ2-3 | TRBV7-9 | CASSPPLDRVGADTQYF | TGTGCCAGCAGCCCCCCCCTTGACAGAGTCGGCGCAGATACGCAGTATTTT
. | . | TRBJ2-3 | TRBV29-1 | CSVVGTITDTQYF | TGCAGCGTTGTGGGGACCATTACAGATACGCAGTATTTT
TRBD2 | . | TRBJ2-5 | TRBV7-9 | CASSQDVAGVLETQYF | TGTGCCAGCAGCCAGGATGTAGCGGGAGTACTGGAGACCCAGTACTTC
. | . | TRBJ2-1 | TRBV12-3/TRBV12-4 | CASSSAGDSYNEQFF | TGTGCCAGCAGTTCTGCCGGGGATTCCTACAATGAGCAGTTCTTC
TRBD2 | . | TRBJ2-1 | TRBV6-1 | CASSEVRTSGRNEQFF | TGTGCCAGCAGTGAAGTGAGGACTAGCGGGAGAAATGAGCAGTTCTTC
. | . | TRBJ2-7 | TRBV20-1 | CASSKGNYEQYF | TGTGCTAGTAGTAAGGGGAACTACGAGCAGTACTTC
TRBD1 | few | TRBJ2-1 | TRBV7-2 | CASSLARGLSNEQFF | TGTGCCAGCAGCTTAGCCAGGGGGCTGAGCAATGAGCAGTTCTTC
. | . | TRBJ2-1 | TRBV5-1 | CASSVVLVSNGQFF | TGCGCCAGCAGCGTGGTTCTGGTCAGCAATGGGCAGTTCTTC
. | . | TRBJ2-3 | TRBV10-3 | CATGSRGPRDTQYF | TGTGCCACCGGGTCGCGGGGTCCTCGGGATACGCAGTATTTT
. | . | TRBJ2-7 | TRBV29-1 | CSVEPPGRDDNEQYF | TGCAGCGTTGAACCCCCGGGACGGGACGACAATGAGCAGTACTTC
. | . | TRBJ2-5 | TRBV2 | CATSPQETQYF | TGTGCCACCAGCCCCCAAGAGACCCAGTACTTC
TRBD2 | once | TRBJ2-7 | TRBV7-3 | CASSKGSGSPYEQYF | TGTGCCAGCAGCAAAGGTAGCGGGAGCCCCTACGAGCAGTACTTC
TRBD1 | . | TRBJ1-3 | TRBV4-2 | CASSQDRGHGNTIYF | TGTGCCAGCAGCCAAGACAGGGGGCATGGAAACACCATATATTTT
. | once | TRBJ1-2 | TRBV27 | CASSFRGQWDGYTF | TGTGCCAGCAGTTTCCGGGGACAATGGGATGGCTACACCTTC
. | . | TRBJ2-1 | TRBV6-6 | CASSSLADSYNEQFF | TGTGCCAGCAGTTCTTTAGCGGACTCCTACAATGAGCAGTTCTTC
TRBD1 | . | TRBJ1-3 | TRBV7-6 | CASSVGQGNTIYF | TGTGCCAGCAGCGTAGGACAGGGGAACACCATATATTTT
TRBD2 | . | TRBJ2-7 | TRBV6-5 | CASSYRSGLAGLHSYEQYF | TGTGCCAGCAGTTACCGATCCGGACTAGCGGGGCTGCACTCCTACGAGCAGTACTTC
. | . | TRBJ2-2 | TRBV25-1 | CASSEYSGKSTGELFF | TGTGCCAGCAGTGAATACTCGGGCAAATCCACCGGGGAGCTGTTTTTT
. | few | TRBJ1-2 | TRBV18 | CASSPAGLTYGYTF | TGTGCCAGCTCACCTGCGGGCCTGACCTATGGCTACACCTTC
. | . | TRBJ2-7 | TRBV30 | CAWSVREEQYF | TGTGCCTGGAGTGTAAGGGAGGAGCAGTACTTC
. | . | TRBJ2-1 | TRBV6-5 | CASSYSGISSYNEQFF | TGTGCCAGCAGTTATTCTGGGATCAGCTCCTACAATGAGCAGTTCTTC
. | . | TRBJ1-1 | TRBV29-1 | CSVGGSSGRTLNTEAFF | TGCAGCGTTGGTGGGTCGTCCGGACGGACCCTAAACACTGAAGCTTTCTTT
TRBD1 | . | TRBJ2-1 | TRBV20-1 | CSARVVGQGGSGNEQFF | TGCAGTGCTAGAGTTGTGGGACAGGGTGGATCGGGGAATGAGCAGTTCTTC
. | . | TRBJ2-7 | TRBV6-1 | CASRGAYSYEQYF | TGTGCCAGCCGCGGGGCCTACTCCTACGAGCAGTACTTC
. | . | TRBJ2-2 | TRBV7-3 | CASSVRGGGTANTGELFF | TGTGCCAGCAGCGTCCGAGGAGGCGGGACAGCGAACACCGGGGAGCTGTTTTTT
. | . | TRBJ2-5 | TRBV7-3 | CASSLRGDGRETQYF | TGTGCCAGCAGCTTAAGGGGGGATGGGAGGGAGACCCAGTACTTC
TRBD2 | . | TRBJ2-5 | TRBV11-2 | CASSLDRASGQETQYF | TGTGCCAGCAGCTTAGACCGGGCTAGCGGCCAAGAGACCCAGTACTTC
TRBD2 | . | TRBJ2-5 | TRBV20-1 | CSARAPGLGGVTQYF | TGCAGTGCTAGAGCCCCGGGACTAGGAGGGGTGACCCAGTACTTC
. | . | TRBJ2-1 | TRBV4-3 | CASSQALEGNEQFF | TGCGCCAGCAGCCAAGCTCTTGAGGGTAATGAGCAGTTCTTC
. | . | TRBJ2-2 | TRBV10-3 | CASQHRDTYTGELFF | TGTGCCAGCCAACACCGGGACACCTACACCGGGGAGCTGTTTTTT
. | once | TRBJ2-3 | TRBV20-1 | CSAKLMGGDTQYF | TGCAGTGCTAAGCTCATGGGCGGAGATACGCAGTATTTT
. | many | TRBJ1-6 | TRBV28 | CASSDGNLSLNSPLHF | TGTGCCAGCAGCGACGGGAATCTAAGCCTTAATTCACCCCTCCACTTT
TRBD2 | many | TRBJ2-7 | TRBV4-3 | CASSQSQTSPFYEQYF | TGCGCCAGCAGCCAATCGCAGACTAGCCCGTTCTACGAGCAGTACTTC